This TCR beta chain was captured in a study of CD8 T cells in ankylosing spondylitis. Findings and caveats of the study: Disease-associated clones were reportedly significantly overrepresented in matched ankylosing spondylitis synovial fluid. Ankylosing spondylitis blood appeared to carry a characteristic TCR beta motif of roughly 8 highly homologous variants.

TCR beta libraries were made by quantitative 5'-RACE with molecular barcodes. TCRdb analysed the 5' RACE reads with MiXCR anew, one entry per CDR3 protein. This table holds more than 500,000 distinct CDR3 sequences, 5.3% found once. Germline assignment: CDR1 LGHNA and CDR2 YSLEER. Between the trimmed V and J ends, which lost 0 bases and 0 bases, there was a span of 9 bases. The CDR3 is made up of 17 amino acids. A word on this clonotype: Its antigen is unknown.

The V gene is TRBV4-3, the J gene TRBJ2-6; D is perhaps TRBD1 (6 bases). The sequencing input was blood, either unsorted or a sorted T cell fraction (not recorded which). This clonotype originated in a male donor with ankylosing spondylitis. Here the CDR3 reads CASSQEGHFSGANVLTF. The CDR3 region has the DNA TGCGCCAGCAGCCAAGAGGGACATTTCTCTGGGGCCAACGTCCTGACTTTC.